Below, 15 T cell receptor beta chains from the same sample are listed, as sequenced in a study of cytomegalovirus exposure and HLA in healthy donors. Assay: immunoSEQ multiplex PCR; the TCRdb copy retains only in-frame clones and omits some. Seen here are about 330,000 clones, about 90% observed once, and the top ten hold more than 0.9%. The specimen was PBMCs. Receptor source: a woman in her twenties or thirties in good health and CMV-seropositive.

This clone was recorded once. The chain links TRBV29-1 to TRBJ2-1; a possible D gene is TRBD2 (6 bases). Germline values: CDR1 SQVTM, CDR2 ANQGSEA. The CDR3 totals 14 residues. The V end lost 7 bases, the J end lost 0 bases, and 13 bases lay between the germline ends. CDR3 DNA: TGCAGCGCGAGCGGGTCGAGCTCCTACAATGAGCAGTTCTTC. Protein: CSASGSSSYNEQFF.

This clone was counted a few times. The V gene is TRBV23-1, the J gene TRBJ1-4, with no clear D. TRBV23-1 is classed as an ORF, of uncertain function. The CDR3 is made up of 17 amino acids. V was trimmed by 3 bases and J by 4 bases, leaving 18 bases between them. The CDR3 sequence is CASSHLARGMGNEKLFF. CDR3 in DNA: TGCGCCAGCAGTCACCTCGCCCGAGGAATGGGTAATGAAAAACTGTTTTTT.

The chain recombines TRBV2 with TRBJ2-4; D is uncertain. The CDR3 contains 15 residues. In germline, CDR1 is SNHLY, CDR2 FYNNEI. V shed 6 bases and J shed 3 bases, with 15 bases lying between them. The CDR3 region is CASSDLQADKNIQYF. CDR3 bases: TGTGCCAGCAGCGACCTTCAGGCGGACAAAAACATTCAGTACTTC.

V gene TRBV30 combines with J gene TRBJ2-7, with D maybe TRBD1 (7 bases). Germline CDR1 is GTSNPN and CDR2 is SVGIG (reference sequence). The V and J ends lost 0 bases and 4 bases respectively, with 13 bases between them. This CDR3 has 14 residues. CDR3 region: CAWSVRGTVYEQYF. For the CDR3, the DNA is TGTGCCTGGAGTGTACGGGGGACAGTATACGAGCAGTACTTC.

The rearrangement joins TRBV30 to TRBJ1-5; perhaps TRBD1 as D (5 bases). CDR3 length equals 15 residues. The germline gives CDR1 GTSNPN, CDR2 SVGIG (reference sequence). Trimming removed 0 bases from V and 2 bases from J, with 11 bases in between. CDR3 DNA: TGTGCCTGGAGTGTAGGGGCAACGGGCAATCAGCCCCAGCATTTT. Its translation: CAWSVGATGNQPQHF.

This sequence joins TRBV27 and TRBJ1-2; a weak D match, TRBD1 (5 bases). The CDR3 sequence is 15 residues long. CDR1 is MNHEY and CDR2 is SMNVEV in the germline V gene (reference sequence). V was shortened by 1 base and J by 6 bases, with 15 bases between the two germline ends. CDR3 sequence reads: CASSLLNVGGDGYTF. CDR3 nucleotides: TGTGCCAGCAGTTTATTGAACGTGGGGGGGGATGGCTACACCTTC.

V is TRBV6-1 and J is TRBJ2-7, with 11 bases lining up with TRBD1. J was trimmed by 11 bases and V by 5 bases; bases with no gene match: 2. The germline V gene encodes CDR1 MNHNS and CDR2 SASEGT. The CDR3 spans 11 residues. Here the CDR3 reads CASSLGQGEYF. As DNA, the CDR3 is TGTGCCAGCAGTTTGGGACAGGGGGAGTACTTC.

The J gene is TRBJ2-2, the V gene TRBV7-8, with 11 bases matching TRBD2. The CDR3 runs to 17 residues. Trimming cost V 2 bases and J 4 bases; bases outside gene matches: 6. Germline assignment: CDR1 SGHVS and CDR2 FQNEAQ. CDR3 in DNA: TGTGCCAGCAGCTTATTTGGGACTAGCGGATTCACCGGGGAGCTGTTTTTT. This sequence encodes CASSLFGTSGFTGELFF.

The chain recombines TRBV7-6 with TRBJ2-1; D might be TRBD1 or TRBD2, each matching 5 bases. The CDR3 has 15 residues. CDR1 is SGHVS, CDR2 FNYEAQ, per germline. With 5 bases removed from V and 8 bases from J, the gap between germline ends came to 19 bases. The CDR3 loop is CASSRGAERVHEQFF. The CDR3 coding sequence is TGTGCCAGCAGCCGAGGGGCGGAGAGGGTCCATGAGCAGTTCTTC.

This clone was counted once. V and J are TRBV30 and TRBJ2-5, with 9 bases that match TRBD1. Losses at the gene ends were 5 bases for V and 3 bases for J; bases not matched to a gene: 13. Looked up from germline, CDR1 is GTSNPN and CDR2 is SVGIG (reference sequence). This CDR3 has 16 residues. The CDR3 DNA sequence: TGTGCCTGGTGGGGCGGGACAGGGTCCGCCGAAGAGACCCAGTACTTC. This encodes CAWWGGTGSAEETQYF. Full variable domain (remainder filled in from reference TRBV30 and TRBJ2-5): SQTIHQWPATLVQPVGSPLSLECTVEGTSNPNLYWYRQAAGRGLQLLFYSVGIGQISSEVPQNLSASRPQDRQFILSSKKLLLSDSGFYLCAWWGGTGSAEETQYFGPGTRLLVL.

V usage is TRBV30 and J usage is TRBJ2-7; D perhaps matches TRBD2 (5 bases). Germline CDR1 GTSNPN, CDR2 SVGIG (reference sequence). This CDR3 region has 14 residues. V lost 0 bases and J 0 bases, leaving 9 bases between the germline ends. The DNA for the CDR3 is TGTGCCTGGAGTGTAGTGGGGAGCTCCTACGAGCAGTACTTC. It codes for CAWSVVGSSYEQYF.

The chain uses TRBV5-1 and TRBJ2-5, with a tentative D call TRBD2 (6 bases). CDR1 and CDR2 (germline): SGHRS, YFSETQ. The CDR3 spans 15 residues. Trimming shortened V by 0 bases and J by 1 base, and 10 bases separated the two germline ends. CDR3 in amino acids: CASSLDPSVQETQYF. CDR3 DNA sequence: TGCGCCAGCAGCTTGGACCCTAGCGTCCAAGAGACCCAGTACTTC.

The J gene is TRBJ2-1, the V gene TRBV7-3; 9 bases are a match to TRBD2. The CDR3 spans 15 residues. J gave up 3 bases and V 2 bases, and 2 bases lay outside the gene matches. The germline V gene has CDR1 SGHTA and CDR2 FQGTGA. The CDR3 protein is CASSLLAGVYNEQFF. DNA for the CDR3: TGTGCCAGCAGCTTATTAGCGGGAGTCTACAATGAGCAGTTCTTC.

The CDR3, as DNA: TGTGCCAGCAGCTTAGCAGGGACTAATGAAAAACTGTTTTTT. It yields the protein CASSLAGTNEKLFF. V is TRBV7-6 and J is TRBJ1-4; D is unclear. Germline V gene data show CDR1 as SGHVS and CDR2 as FNYEAQ. The V end was cut by 0 bases, the J end by 2 bases, with 4 bases between. CDR3 length: 14 amino acids.

The chain uses TRBV6-5 and TRBJ1-2; D remains ambiguous. Germline values: CDR1 MNHEY, CDR2 SVGAGI. CDR3 size: 13 residues. V lost 6 bases and J lost 0, with 8 bases in between. As DNA, the CDR3 is TGTGCCAGCAGCCCAAATCCTAACTATGGCTACACCTTC. It translates to CASSPNPNYGYTF.